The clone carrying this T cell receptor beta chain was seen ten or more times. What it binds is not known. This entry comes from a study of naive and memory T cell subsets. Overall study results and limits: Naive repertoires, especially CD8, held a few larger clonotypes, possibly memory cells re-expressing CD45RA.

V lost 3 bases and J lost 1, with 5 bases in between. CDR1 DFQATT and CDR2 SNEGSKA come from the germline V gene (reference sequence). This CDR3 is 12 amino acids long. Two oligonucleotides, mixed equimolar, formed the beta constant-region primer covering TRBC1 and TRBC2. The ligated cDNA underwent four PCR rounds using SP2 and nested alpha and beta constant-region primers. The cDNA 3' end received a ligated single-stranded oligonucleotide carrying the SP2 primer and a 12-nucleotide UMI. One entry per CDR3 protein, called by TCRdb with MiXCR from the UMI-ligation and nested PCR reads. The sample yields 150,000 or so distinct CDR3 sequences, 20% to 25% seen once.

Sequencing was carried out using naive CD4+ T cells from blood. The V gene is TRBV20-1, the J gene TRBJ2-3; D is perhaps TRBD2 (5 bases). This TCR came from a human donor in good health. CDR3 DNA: TGCAGTGCTAGGCGGGGCACAGATACGCAGTATTTT. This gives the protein CSARRGTDTQYF.